One sample yielded the 24 T cell receptor beta chains listed below, sequenced in a study of T cells in localized non-small cell lung cancer. Data came from immunoSEQ multiplex PCR; TCRdb stores just in-frame clones and leaves some out. Among more than 2,000 clones, approximately 22% were seen once, and the ten largest hold roughly 6.2%. Sequences were derived from lung tumor tissue, sampled before any cancer treatment. The receptors originated from a man aged 40 to 75 with stage II lung adenocarcinoma.

In its sample, this clone is medium-sized (0.01 to 0.1%). The chain links TRBV6-8 to TRBJ2-2; D gene uncertain. Per germline, CDR1 MNHGY and CDR2 SAAAGT. The CDR3 consists of 15 residues. V was shortened by 2 bases and J by 3 bases, with 10 bases between the two germline ends. DNA for the CDR3: TGTGCCAGCAGTTACAACACACTCTACACCGGGGAGCTGTTTTTT. Protein: CASSYNTLYTGELFF.

This clone has just a few counts. The rearrangement links TRBV11-3 to TRBJ2-2; no definite D call. CDR1 SGHNT and CDR2 YENEEA come from the germline V gene. Trimming left V 4 bases short and J 0 bases short, with 9 bases between. The CDR3 covers 15 residues. In nucleotides, the CDR3 is TGTGCCAGCAGCTCCCGGGCGTCGAACACCGGGGAGCTGTTTTTT. This sequence encodes CASSSRASNTGELFF.

This clone counts as medium-sized. This chain joins TRBV9 and TRBJ2-7; 12 nucleotides align to TRBD2. The J segment lost 5 bases and the V segment lost 4 bases, leaving 7 bases of the junction unmatched. CDR1 SGDLS and CDR2 YYNGEE come from the germline V gene. CDR3 length: 15 amino acids. The CDR3 region is CASSFSSGRANEQYF. CDR3 nucleotides: TGTGCCAGCAGCTTCTCTAGCGGGAGGGCCAACGAGCAGTACTTC.

V usage is TRBV9 and J usage is TRBJ2-2; D is undetermined. The CDR3 has 13 amino acids. In germline, CDR1 is SGDLS, CDR2 YYNGEE. V was trimmed by 4 bases and J by 6 bases, leaving 10 bases between them. The CDR3 sequence is CASSHAVAGELFF. The CDR3 DNA reads TGTGCCAGCAGCCACGCAGTGGCCGGGGAGCTGTTTTTT.

This clone is termed medium-sized. This rearrangement joins TRBV6-8 to TRBJ2-1, with 13 bases lining up with TRBD2. Germline values: CDR1 MNHGY, CDR2 SAAAGT. The trim removed 6 bases at V and 8 bases at J, leaving 7 bases unmatched. This CDR3 region has 15 residues. As DNA, the CDR3 is TGTGCCAGCAGCCCGGTCGGACTAGCGGGAGATGAGCAGTTCTTC. Translated: CASSPVGLAGDEQFF.

This chain joins TRBV9 and TRBJ1-1, with a weak D call TRBD1 (6 bases). Germline loops: CDR1 SGDLS, CDR2 YYNGEE. V was shortened by 4 bases and J by 0 bases, with 10 bases between the two germline ends. CDR3 length: 14 residues. CDR3 DNA sequence: TGTGCCAGCAGCTACACAGGGATGAACACTGAAGCTTTCTTT. Translated: CASSYTGMNTEAFF.

This chain links TRBV11-3 with TRBJ1-1; tentative D call: TRBD1 (5 bases). This CDR3 has 17 amino acids. The ends were cut back, 3 bases at V and 2 bases at J, with 19 bases in the middle. Germline CDR1 and CDR2: SGHNT and YENEEA. The CDR3 protein is CASSLAATGTVNTEAFF. The DNA for the CDR3 is TGTGCCAGCAGCTTGGCCGCAACCGGGACGGTAAACACTGAAGCTTTCTTT. Using reference TRBV11-3 and TRBJ1-1 for the parts outside the CDR3, the full variable domain is EAGVVQSPRYKIIEKKQPVAFWCNPISGHNTLYWYLQNLGQGPELLIRYENEEAVDDSQLPKDRFSAERLKGVDSTLKIQPAELGDSAVYLCASSLAATGTVNTEAFFGQGTRLTVV.

J is TRBJ2-3 and V is TRBV18; 7 bases map to TRBD2. The germline CDR1 and CDR2 sequences are KGHSH and LQKENI. Trimming cost V 2 bases and J 1 base; bases outside gene matches: 3. This CDR3 has 15 residues. CDR3 sequence (DNA): TGTGCCAGCTCACCAGGGGAGGGCGGCACAGATACGCAGTATTTT. Protein: CASSPGEGGTDTQYF.

A few counts support this clone. This chain joins TRBV6-8 and TRBJ2-3; 10 bases are shared with TRBD1. CDR1 is MNHGY, CDR2 SAAAGT, per germline. The CDR3 is made up of 14 amino acids. V lost 6 bases and J lost 2; bases outside the gene matches: 2. CDR3 sequence: CASRGQGNTDTQYF. The CDR3 region has the DNA TGTGCCAGCAGGGGACAGGGGAACACAGATACGCAGTATTTT.

The chain carries TRBV6-8 and TRBJ2-7; D unresolved. This CDR3 has 13 residues. V lost 0 bases to trimming and J lost 0 bases, with 3 bases between them. The V gene's germline CDR1 is MNHGY and CDR2 SAAAGT. This CDR3 reads CASSYSDSYEQYF. The CDR3 DNA is TGTGCCAGCAGTTACTCGGACTCCTACGAGCAGTACTTC.

The gene calls are TRBV28 and TRBJ1-1; D unresolved. Trimming removed 5 bases at V and 2 bases at J, with 18 bases between. Germline-derived CDR1 and CDR2 are MDHEN and SYDVKM. The CDR3 spans 16 residues. As DNA, the CDR3 is TGTGCCAGCAGTACCCGGGGAGGCATGGTAAACACTGAAGCTTTCTTT. Translation: CASSTRGGMVNTEAFF.

This chain connects TRBV6-8 to TRBJ1-5; no clear D. Trimming took 7 bases from V and 7 from J, leaving 11 bases between them. The CDR3 totals 12 residues. The germline V gene encodes CDR1 MNHGY and CDR2 SAAAGT. Here the CDR3 reads CASNLQPQPQHF. Here the CDR3 DNA reads TGTGCCAGCAACCTACAACCACAGCCCCAGCATTTT.

Only a few counts were recorded for this clone. Coverage ceases 1 residue before the CDR3 finishes, and the germline J gene fills in the end. This chain links TRBV6-1 with TRBJ1-4, with D unclear. The V gene's germline CDR1 is MNHNS and CDR2 SASEGT. Between the trimmed V and J ends, which lost 1 base and 7 bases, there was a span of 13 bases. This CDR3 spans 15 amino acids. The CDR3 bases that were read are TGTGCCAGCAGTGAAGTGTTGGCAGATCCTGAAAAACTGTTT. It specifies CASSEVLADPEKLF. The CDR3 in full is CASSEVLADPEKLFF.

This clone was seen a handful of times. The chain is built from TRBV12-1 and TRBJ1-1; the DNA was not compared with TRBD1, the D call given in the table. TRBV12-1 is a listed pseudogene. The length of the CDR3 is 15 residues. The CDR3 DNA is TGTGCCAGCAGCTTTGAGGACAGGGGAAACACTGAAGCTTTCTTT. Amino acids: CASSFEDRGNTEAFF.

The J gene is TRBJ1-2, the V gene TRBV11-3, with a weak D call TRBD1 (5 bases). Per the germline V gene, CDR1 is SGHNT and CDR2 is YENEEA. This CDR3 region has 15 residues. Trimming cost V 3 bases and J 5 bases, with 16 bases left between them. CDR3 bases: TGTGCCAGCAGCTTCCGGGGGAGCAGAGATTATGGCTACACCTTC. It is translated as CASSFRGSRDYGYTF.

V is TRBV6-8 and J is TRBJ1-4, with D possibly TRBD1 on 5 matching bases. The CDR3 has 13 residues. The V end lost 9 bases, the J end lost 3 bases, and 11 bases lay between the germline ends. CDR1 and CDR2 (germline): MNHGY, SAAAGT. In DNA, the CDR3 is TGTGCCAGACGGACACGGTCTAATGAAAAACTGTTTTTT. It codes for CARRTRSNEKLFF.

By sample share, this clone is medium-sized. The chain combines TRBV11-3 with TRBJ2-7, with TRBD1 matching 8 bases. This CDR3 is built from 15 residues. V was pared by 3 bases and J by 4 bases, with 8 bases of the junction left unmatched. The germline gives CDR1 SGHNT, CDR2 YENEEA. The CDR3 here is CASSLVGQGLYEQYF. The CDR3 DNA sequence: TGTGCCAGCAGCTTGGTCGGACAGGGTTTGTACGAGCAGTACTTC.

This clone was found a few times. This chain connects TRBV11-3 to TRBJ1-2; 10 bases map to TRBD1. The CDR3 consists of 16 residues. The junction had 5 bases not matched to a gene; V was cut back by 1 base and J by 3 bases. The germline CDR1 and CDR2 sequences are SGHNT and YENEEA. The CDR3 region has the DNA TGTGCCAGCAGCTTAGGGGGACAGGGGAGTGACTATGGCTACACCTTC. This gives the protein CASSLGGQGSDYGYTF.

This clone was counted between two and nine times. The chain carries TRBV28 and TRBJ2-4; the match to TRBD1 covers 9 bases. The V gene's germline CDR1 is MDHEN and CDR2 SYDVKM. The CDR3 spans 19 residues. V lost 4 bases, J lost 3 bases, and 16 bases stayed unmatched. The CDR3 DNA reads TGTGCCAGCAGTTCACCGGGGACAGGGCGATATGTTGTCAAAAACATTCAGTACTTC. This codes for CASSSPGTGRYVVKNIQYF.

This clone was counted between two and nine times. The chain is built from TRBV6-8 and TRBJ1-2; TRBD1 matches 7 bases. J was trimmed by 2 bases and V by 7 bases; bases with no gene match: 10. The length of the CDR3 is 15 residues. CDR1 MNHGY and CDR2 SAAAGT come from the germline V gene. The CDR3 nucleotides read TGTGCCAGCAAGGACTACAGGGGCGCCAACTATGGCTACACCTTC. Residues: CASKDYRGANYGYTF.

The rearrangement joins TRBV6-8 to TRBJ1-3, with TRBD1 as a possible D gene (5 bases). The CDR3 consists of 16 residues. Trimming left V 4 bases short and J 0 bases short, with 13 bases between. The germline gives CDR1 MNHGY, CDR2 SAAAGT. The DNA of the CDR3 is TGTGCCAGCAGTTCTGGGACGGGTATCTCTGGAAACACCATATATTTT. Translating gives CASSSGTGISGNTIYF.

This clone has a handful of counts. V and J are TRBV9 and TRBJ1-1; D might be TRBD1 (5 bases). The CDR3 loop spans 14 amino acids. V was cut by 5 bases and J by 7 bases, with 18 bases left in between. Germline V lookup: CDR1 SGDLS, CDR2 YYNGEE. The CDR3 spells CASRQGRDVDEAFF. DNA of the CDR3: TGTGCCAGCAGGCAAGGCCGGGACGTTGATGAAGCTTTCTTT.

The rearrangement uses TRBV9 and TRBJ2-7, with 11 bases lining up with TRBD2. Germline CDR1 and CDR2: SGDLS and YYNGEE. This CDR3 is 16 amino acids long. V trimming: 3 bases; J trimming: 0 bases; junction bases outside the gene matches: 5. CDR3 bases: TGTGCCAGCAGCGAGGGGGGACTAGCGGCCTCCTACGAGCAGTACTTC. Translation: CASSEGGLAASYEQYF.

This clone is labeled medium-sized. This rearrangement joins TRBV6-8 to TRBJ2-1, with D unresolved. The CDR3 contains 14 residues. Germline loops: CDR1 MNHGY, CDR2 SAAAGT. V lost 7 bases to trimming and J lost 0 bases, with 10 bases between them. The CDR3 DNA sequence: TGTGCCAGCACCATTTCGAGCTCCTACAATGAGCAGTTCTTC. It yields the protein CASTISSSYNEQFF.